These T cell receptor beta chains were read from a single sample in a study of T cell responses to AZD1222 COVID-19 vaccine. The data were produced by immunoSEQ multiplex PCR, yet TCRdb's version contains in-frame clones alone and is incomplete. The sample includes about 150,000 clones, 80% to 90% of them seen just once. Source: peripheral blood, taken on day 0 of MenACWY control vaccination. The origin of the receptors is an adult in good health. CDR3s include the opening cysteine and the closing phenylalanine or tryptophan. Fields, in order: V gene, J gene, D gene, clone size, CDR3 protein, CDR3 DNA. D genes are given only for firm matches. Expanded clones get a size class; other rows say once, few or many, or leave the size out.

v_gene: TRBV27; j_gene: TRBJ1-1; d_gene: .; abundance: few; CDR3aa: CASSPTELNTEAFF; CDR3nt: TGTGCCAGCAGCCCAACAGAGTTGAACACTGAAGCTTTCTTT
v_gene: TRBV7-2; j_gene: TRBJ1-5; d_gene: .; abundance: few; CDR3aa: CASSLGGGGQPQHF; CDR3nt: TGTGCCAGCAGCCTTGGCGGGGGAGGGCAGCCCCAGCATTTT
v_gene: TRBV3-1/TRBV3-2; j_gene: TRBJ2-2; d_gene: .; abundance: .; CDR3aa: CASSQRGGGITGELFF; CDR3nt: TGTGCCAGCAGCCAGAGGGGAGGGGGGATCACCGGGGAGCTGTTTTTT
v_gene: TRBV9; j_gene: TRBJ2-5; d_gene: .; abundance: .; CDR3aa: CASSVDDRRETQYF; CDR3nt: TGTGCCAGCAGCGTTGACGACAGGCGGGAGACCCAGTACTTC
v_gene: TRBV3-1/TRBV3-2; j_gene: TRBJ1-5; d_gene: TRBD1; abundance: .; CDR3aa: CASSHDRGGNQPQHF; CDR3nt: TGTGCCAGCAGCCACGACAGGGGTGGCAATCAGCCCCAGCATTTT
v_gene: TRBV27; j_gene: TRBJ1-3; d_gene: TRBD1; abundance: .; CDR3aa: CASSLRTGGAGNTIYF; CDR3nt: TGTGCCAGCAGTTTACGCACAGGGGGAGCGGGAAACACCATATATTTT
v_gene: TRBV9; j_gene: TRBJ1-3; d_gene: .; abundance: once; CDR3aa: CASSVGGRSGNTIYF; CDR3nt: TGTGCCAGCAGCGTGGGGGGTCGCTCTGGAAACACCATATATTTT
v_gene: TRBV6-5; j_gene: TRBJ1-2; d_gene: TRBD1; abundance: .; CDR3aa: CASSYSLTGSYGYTF; CDR3nt: TGTGCCAGCAGTTACTCTCTGACAGGGAGCTATGGCTACACCTTC
v_gene: TRBV5-1; j_gene: TRBJ2-1; d_gene: .; abundance: .; CDR3aa: CASSAGGVPEQFF; CDR3nt: TGCGCCAGCAGCGCGGGTGGGGTACCTGAGCAGTTCTTC
v_gene: TRBV5-4; j_gene: TRBJ1-1; d_gene: .; abundance: .; CDR3aa: CASSNKDGAFF; CDR3nt: TGTGCCAGCAGCAACAAGGACGGGGCTTTCTTT
v_gene: TRBV18; j_gene: TRBJ2-3; d_gene: TRBD2; abundance: .; CDR3aa: CASSYPTGTSGGADLPDTQYF; CDR3nt: TGTGCCAGCTCATATCCGACCGGGACTAGCGGGGGGGCGGACCTCCCAGATACGCAGTATTTT
v_gene: TRBV29-1; j_gene: TRBJ2-7; d_gene: TRBD1; abundance: .; CDR3aa: CSVAGGLDEQYF; CDR3nt: TGCAGCGTTGCAGGGGGCCTGGACGAGCAGTACTTC
v_gene: TRBV6-2/TRBV6-3; j_gene: TRBJ2-6; d_gene: TRBD2; abundance: .; CDR3aa: CASSYESGRPSGANVLTF; CDR3nt: TGTGCCAGCAGTTACGAGAGCGGGAGGCCCTCTGGGGCCAACGTCCTGACTTTC
v_gene: TRBV6-1; j_gene: TRBJ2-2; d_gene: TRBD2; abundance: .; CDR3aa: CASSEWLAGGANTGELFF; CDR3nt: TGTGCCAGCAGTGAATGGCTAGCGGGAGGGGCGAACACCGGGGAGCTGTTTTTT
v_gene: TRBV11-3; j_gene: TRBJ1-1; d_gene: .; abundance: .; CDR3aa: CASSPARGSTEAFF; CDR3nt: TGTGCCAGCAGCCCGGCCAGGGGCAGCACTGAAGCTTTCTTT
v_gene: TRBV7-2; j_gene: TRBJ1-1; d_gene: .; abundance: .; CDR3aa: CASSLVENTEAFF; CDR3nt: TGTGCCAGCAGCTTAGTAGAGAACACTGAAGCTTTCTTT
v_gene: TRBV13; j_gene: TRBJ2-1; d_gene: .; abundance: .; CDR3aa: CASSLNGYNEQFF; CDR3nt: TGTGCCAGCAGCTTAAACGGATACAATGAGCAGTTCTTC
v_gene: TRBV28; j_gene: TRBJ2-6; d_gene: .; abundance: .; CDR3aa: CAVEGGFPSGANVLTF; CDR3nt: TGTGCCGTGGAAGGGGGTTTCCCCTCTGGGGCCAACGTCCTGACTTTC
v_gene: TRBV20-1; j_gene: TRBJ1-5; d_gene: TRBD1; abundance: .; CDR3aa: CSASGTDQPQHF; CDR3nt: TGCAGTGCCAGTGGGACAGATCAGCCCCAGCATTTT
v_gene: TRBV7-9; j_gene: TRBJ2-3; d_gene: .; abundance: many; CDR3aa: CASSLPTRTPTDTQYF; CDR3nt: TGTGCCAGCAGCCTACCTACCAGGACTCCCACAGATACGCAGTATTTT
v_gene: TRBV19; j_gene: TRBJ2-2; d_gene: TRBD1; abundance: few; CDR3aa: CASSGTGARAHGELFF; CDR3nt: TGTGCCAGTAGCGGGACAGGGGCTCGGGCTCACGGGGAGCTGTTTTTT
v_gene: TRBV7-8; j_gene: TRBJ2-6; d_gene: .; abundance: .; CDR3aa: CASSLGGSGANVLTF; CDR3nt: TGTGCCAGCAGCTTAGGAGGGTCTGGGGCCAACGTCCTGACTTTC
v_gene: TRBV9; j_gene: TRBJ1-3; d_gene: .; abundance: .; CDR3aa: CASSPYPGGNAGNTIYF; CDR3nt: TGTGCCAGCAGCCCTTACCCGGGGGGCAATGCTGGAAACACCATATATTTT
v_gene: TRBV6-1; j_gene: TRBJ2-3; d_gene: .; abundance: .; CDR3aa: CASSEAQGGFTDTQYF; CDR3nt: TGTGCCAGCAGTGAAGCGCAGGGGGGCTTCACAGATACGCAGTATTTT
v_gene: TRBV7-6; j_gene: TRBJ1-3; d_gene: TRBD1; abundance: .; CDR3aa: CASSLDRGATGNTIYF; CDR3nt: TGTGCCAGCAGCCTGGACAGGGGTGCTACTGGAAACACCATATATTTT
v_gene: TRBV7-2; j_gene: TRBJ2-1; d_gene: .; abundance: .; CDR3aa: CASRSATSPYNEQFF; CDR3nt: TGTGCCAGCAGGTCGGCTACTAGCCCTTACAATGAGCAGTTCTTC
v_gene: TRBV5-5; j_gene: TRBJ2-5; d_gene: TRBD1; abundance: .; CDR3aa: CASSFYRGVQETQYF; CDR3nt: TGTGCCAGCAGCTTCTACAGGGGTGTCCAAGAGACCCAGTACTTC
v_gene: TRBV3-1/TRBV3-2; j_gene: TRBJ1-6; d_gene: .; abundance: .; CDR3aa: CASTHPGRNSPLHF; CDR3nt: TGTGCCAGCACCCACCCGGGACGGAATTCACCCCTCCACTTT
v_gene: TRBV5-4; j_gene: TRBJ2-6; d_gene: .; abundance: .; CDR3aa: CAFMAGANVLTF; CDR3nt: TGTGCCTTCATGGCTGGGGCCAACGTCCTGACTTTC
v_gene: TRBV11-2; j_gene: TRBJ2-4; d_gene: .; abundance: .; CDR3aa: CASSPAGQTKNIQYF; CDR3nt: TGTGCCAGCAGCCCCGCGGGACAGACAAAAAACATTCAGTACTTC
v_gene: TRBV11-2; j_gene: TRBJ1-6; d_gene: .; abundance: few; CDR3aa: CASSIISGRNSPLHF; CDR3nt: TGTGCCAGCAGCATAATCTCCGGGAGGAATTCACCCCTCCACTTT
v_gene: TRBV19; j_gene: TRBJ2-1; d_gene: TRBD2; abundance: .; CDR3aa: CASHSGLAGQPGSYNEQFF; CDR3nt: TGTGCCAGTCATAGTGGACTAGCGGGACAACCAGGCTCCTACAATGAGCAGTTCTTC
v_gene: TRBV19; j_gene: TRBJ2-7; d_gene: .; abundance: once; CDR3aa: CASSPRTSYEQYF; CDR3nt: TGTGCCAGTAGTCCCAGGACTTCCTACGAGCAGTACTTC
v_gene: TRBV5-1; j_gene: TRBJ1-4; d_gene: .; abundance: .; CDR3aa: CASSLFRGPNEKLFF; CDR3nt: TGCGCCAGCAGCTTGTTCCGGGGGCCTAATGAAAAACTGTTTTTT
v_gene: TRBV18; j_gene: TRBJ2-5; d_gene: TRBD1; abundance: once; CDR3aa: CASSPPGQGGQETQYF; CDR3nt: TGTGCCAGCTCACCACCGGGACAGGGCGGGCAAGAGACCCAGTACTTC
v_gene: TRBV21-1; j_gene: TRBJ2-7; d_gene: .; abundance: .; CDR3aa: CASSKRAGTRRGGNEQYF; CDR3nt: TGTGCCAGCAGCAAGCGGGCCGGGACTAGGAGAGGAGGGAACGAGCAGTACTTC
v_gene: TRBV11-2; j_gene: TRBJ1-3; d_gene: TRBD1; abundance: .; CDR3aa: CASRNRQGVPGNTIYF; CDR3nt: TGTGCCAGCAGGAACCGACAGGGGGTTCCTGGAAACACCATATATTTT
v_gene: TRBV28; j_gene: TRBJ1-2; d_gene: .; abundance: .; CDR3aa: CASSLTGKYGYTF; CDR3nt: TGTGCCAGCAGTTTAACAGGGAAGTATGGCTACACCTTC
v_gene: TRBV5-1; j_gene: TRBJ2-1; d_gene: .; abundance: .; CDR3aa: CASRQGKGSYNEQFF; CDR3nt: TGCGCCAGCAGGCAGGGGAAAGGTTCCTACAATGAGCAGTTCTTC
v_gene: TRBV19; j_gene: TRBJ2-1; d_gene: .; abundance: .; CDR3aa: CASSTQGPYNEQFF; CDR3nt: TGTGCCAGTAGTACCCAAGGGCCGTACAATGAGCAGTTCTTC
v_gene: TRBV7-2; j_gene: TRBJ2-7; d_gene: .; abundance: .; CDR3aa: CASSTRTTGQYF; CDR3nt: TGTGCCAGCAGCACCCGGACAACTGGGCAGTACTTC
v_gene: TRBV28; j_gene: TRBJ2-2; d_gene: .; abundance: .; CDR3aa: CASSLAANTGELFF; CDR3nt: TGTGCCAGCAGTTTAGCCGCGAACACCGGGGAGCTGTTTTTT
v_gene: TRBV29-1; j_gene: TRBJ1-2; d_gene: .; abundance: once; CDR3aa: CSVPGTPSGYTF; CDR3nt: TGCAGCGTTCCAGGTACGCCAAGCGGCTACACCTTC
v_gene: TRBV10-1; j_gene: TRBJ1-1; d_gene: TRBD1; abundance: .; CDR3aa: CASRTGGEDTEAFF; CDR3nt: TGCGCCAGCAGGACAGGGGGCGAGGACACTGAAGCTTTCTTT
v_gene: TRBV18; j_gene: TRBJ2-5; d_gene: TRBD1; abundance: .; CDR3aa: CASSPPGGGETQYF; CDR3nt: TGTGCCAGCTCACCACCAGGGGGCGGCGAGACCCAGTACTTC
v_gene: TRBV20-1; j_gene: TRBJ2-7; d_gene: TRBD2; abundance: .; CDR3aa: CSASSSGMIPYEQYF; CDR3nt: TGCAGTGCTAGTTCTAGCGGGATGATACCCTACGAGCAGTACTTC
v_gene: TRBV3-1/TRBV3-2; j_gene: TRBJ1-2; d_gene: .; abundance: .; CDR3aa: CASSHAGTEGDTKTNYGYTF; CDR3nt: TGTGCCAGCAGCCATGCCGGGACTGAGGGCGACACCAAGACAAACTATGGCTACACCTTC
v_gene: TRBV11-2; j_gene: TRBJ1-3; d_gene: .; abundance: few; CDR3aa: CASSLVPGATGNTIYF; CDR3nt: TGTGCCAGCAGCTTAGTCCCGGGGGCCACTGGAAACACCATATATTTT
v_gene: TRBV19; j_gene: TRBJ2-3; d_gene: TRBD1; abundance: .; CDR3aa: CASGDRPTVYF; CDR3nt: TGTGCCAGTGGGGACAGGCCGACAGTGTATTTT